Presented here are 19 T cell receptor beta chains from one specimen sequenced in a study of identical twins. Using its own MiXCR run on the 5' RACE reads, TCRdb lists one record per CDR3 protein. The data contain 300,000 to 400,000 distinct CDR3 sequences, around 9% of them seen just once; the ten biggest clones take up 8% to 9.5%. Source material: naive T cells sorted from blood. The receptor set was obtained from a woman in her 50s in good health.

This clonotype was seen at least ten times. The V and J genes are TRBV29-1 and TRBJ2-3, with D tentatively TRBD2 (6 bases). This CDR3 region has 12 residues. Germline CDR1 is SQVTM and CDR2 is ANQGSEA. Trimming removed 4 bases at V and 8 bases at J, with 13 bases between. For the CDR3, the DNA is TGCAGCGTTGTTACTAGCTACGTTACGCAGTATTTT. Amino acids: CSVVTSYVTQYF.

The chain links TRBV24-1 to TRBJ2-5, with 7 bases matching TRBD2. The V segment lost 9 bases and the J segment 5 bases; nucleotides outside the gene matches: 5. The CDR3 spans 12 residues. CDR1 KGHDR and CDR2 SFDVKD come from the germline V gene. The CDR3 DNA sequence: TGTGCCACCGCGGGGGTCGGGGAGACCCAGTACTTC. This encodes CATAGVGETQYF.

The CDR3 nucleotides read TGCGCCAGCAGCCTGGGACAGGCCAAAAACATTCAGTACTTC. This codes for CASSLGQAKNIQYF. The rearrangement links TRBV5-1 to TRBJ2-4; 7 bases match TRBD1. Germline CDR1 reads SGHRS; CDR2 reads YFSETQ. This CDR3 comprises 14 residues. V shed 4 bases, J shed 1 base, and the junction held 2 bases outside the gene matches.

The chain combines TRBV12-3 or TRBV12-4 with TRBJ1-5; D uncertain. This CDR3 region has 13 residues. Trimming took 3 bases from V and 5 from J, leaving 8 bases between them. The CDR3 DNA sequence: TGTGCCAGCAGTTTTTTAGGAGATCAGCCCCAGCATTTT. Translated: CASSFLGDQPQHF.

The chain carries TRBV29-1 and TRBJ2-1; D possibly corresponds to TRBD2 (5 bases). V was clipped by 7 bases and J by 7 bases, with 23 bases between them. This CDR3 comprises 15 residues. Germline V gives CDR1 SQVTM, CDR2 ANQGSEA. DNA for the CDR3: TGCAGCGCCCCTTTTACGGGGAATCTCCTTAATGAGCAGTTCTTC. This sequence encodes CSAPFTGNLLNEQFF.

This clonotype was seen a handful of times. The rearrangement joins TRBV7-9 to TRBJ1-1; D possibly corresponds to TRBD1 (5 bases). Germline-derived CDR1 and CDR2 are SEHNR and FQNEAQ (reference sequence). The CDR3 has 13 amino acids. V was clipped by 6 bases and J by 0 bases, with 8 bases between them. Here the CDR3 DNA reads TGTGCCAGCAGGTTGGGGGTGAACACTGAAGCTTTCTTT. It codes for CASRLGVNTEAFF.

The chain has TRBV5-1 and TRBJ2-3; 8 bases map to TRBD2. Losses at the gene ends were 4 bases for V and 2 bases for J; bases not matched to a gene: 6. Germline CDR1 is SGHRS and CDR2 is YFSETQ. This CDR3 is 15 amino acids long. The DNA of the CDR3 is TGCGCCAGCAGCGCACTAGCGGACTACACAGATACGCAGTATTTT. This sequence encodes CASSALADYTDTQYF.

This clonotype has ten or more counts. The chain recombines TRBV5-1 with TRBJ2-5; 7 nucleotides align to TRBD1. The J segment lost 2 bases and the V segment lost 3 bases, leaving 4 bases of the junction unmatched. Germline-derived CDR1 and CDR2 are SGHRS and YFSETQ. The CDR3 sequence is 14 residues long. CDR3 residues: CASSSGQLQETQYF. The CDR3 nucleotides are TGCGCCAGCAGCTCGGGACAGCTACAAGAGACCCAGTACTTC.

This clonotype was observed a few times. The CDR3 DNA is TGTGCCACCAGTGATAGAGACAAATCCTACAATGAGCAGTTCTTC. It translates to CATSDRDKSYNEQFF. The rearrangement joins TRBV24-1 to TRBJ2-1; D ambiguous. This CDR3 is built from 15 residues. Per the germline V gene, CDR1 is KGHDR and CDR2 is SFDVKD. V lost 3 bases to trimming and J lost 1 base, with 9 bases between them.

This clonotype was recorded a few times. V is TRBV4-2 and J is TRBJ2-3; 9 nucleotides agree with TRBD2. V shed 4 bases and J 5 bases; nucleotides not matched to a gene: 7. The CDR3 is made up of 15 amino acids. Germline V gene data show CDR1 as LGHNA and CDR2 as YNFKEQ. The CDR3 reads CASSRAAGGVDTQYF. The CDR3 DNA sequence: TGTGCCAGCAGCCGGGCAGCGGGAGGTGTAGATACGCAGTATTTT.

This clonotype was seen only a few times. The rearrangement links TRBV11-3 to TRBJ2-2, with D perhaps TRBD2 (5 bases). The CDR3 covers 15 residues. Trimming shortened V by 1 base and J by 5 bases, and 11 bases separated the two germline ends. Germline values: CDR1 SGHNT, CDR2 YENEEA. CDR3 region: CASSLGGPGTGELFF. The CDR3 nucleotides read TGTGCCAGCAGCTTAGGAGGGCCCGGGACCGGGGAGCTGTTTTTT.

This clonotype was recorded a few times. The V call is TRBV24-1, the J call TRBJ2-2; 12 bases line up with TRBD1. This CDR3 region has 17 residues. Trimming removed 0 bases from V and 4 bases from J; junction bases left unmatched: 2. In germline, CDR1 is KGHDR, CDR2 SFDVKD. The CDR3: CATSDLRDRGRTGELFF. DNA of the CDR3: TGTGCCACCAGTGATTTGAGGGACAGGGGGCGCACCGGGGAGCTGTTTTTT.

This clonotype has a handful of counts. For the CDR3, the DNA is TGTGCCAGCAGCCCCCCCGGGAGGATCGACACCGGGGAGCTGTTTTTT. It is translated as CASSPPGRIDTGELFF. The chain is built from TRBV11-2 and TRBJ2-2, with 7 bases matching TRBD2. V shed 5 bases, J shed 3 bases, and the junction held 9 bases outside the gene matches. CDR1 is SGHAT and CDR2 is FQNNGV in the germline V gene. The CDR3 spans 16 residues.

This clonotype has only a few counts. The V call is TRBV10-2, the J call TRBJ2-1; 8 nucleotides match TRBD2. There are 15 residues in the CDR3. V dropped 4 bases and J dropped 6; count of bases not matched to a gene: 8. Germline CDR1 WSHSY, CDR2 SAAADI. CDR3 region: CASSVGAGVVNEQFF. In nucleotides, the CDR3 is TGCGCCAGCAGTGTGGGAGCGGGAGTTGTCAATGAGCAGTTCTTC.

This clonotype was counted many times. V gene TRBV12-3 or TRBV12-4 combines with J gene TRBJ2-7; TRBD2 aligns across 9 bases. Unmatched junction bases numbered 3, after V lost 8 bases and J lost 4 bases. This CDR3 comprises 12 residues. CDR3 DNA sequence: TGTGCCAGCGGTAGCGGGAGATACGAGCAGTACGTC. This translates into CASGSGRYEQYV.

This clonotype was counted between two and nine times. The chain couples TRBV7-9 to TRBJ1-1; D gene uncertain. V lost 5 bases, J lost 11 bases, and 15 bases lay in between. The CDR3 consists of 12 residues. Per the germline V gene, CDR1 is SEHNR and CDR2 is FQNEAQ (reference sequence). The CDR3 coding sequence is TGTGCCAGCAGCGAGGCGGCGGACCCTGCTTTCTTT. Its protein product is CASSEAADPAFF.

The V gene is TRBV4-1, the J gene TRBJ2-7; D uncertain. Germline V gene sequence: CDR1 MGHRA, CDR2 YSYEKL. V lost 4 bases, J lost 8 bases, and 21 bases lay in between. This CDR3 has 15 residues. The chain's CDR3 is CASSRVVRAYVQQYF. For the CDR3, the DNA is TGCGCCAGCAGCCGAGTAGTAAGGGCCTACGTACAGCAGTACTTC.

The chain combines TRBV27 with TRBJ2-1; TRBD2 might be the D (6 bases). CDR1 and CDR2 (germline): MNHEY, SMNVEV (reference sequence). The CDR3 totals 14 residues. The V gene lost 9 bases and the J gene lost 8 bases, with 20 bases spanning the gap. The CDR3 DNA reads as TGTGCCAGTCAAACAGCAGCGGGTTGGTATGAGCAGTTCTTC. It translates to CASQTAAGWYEQFF.

The chain recombines TRBV21-1 with TRBJ2-2; the DNA was not compared with TRBD1, the D call given in the table. TRBV21-1 is a pseudogene segment. The CDR3 sequence is 18 residues long. As DNA, the CDR3 is TGTGCCAGCCCGCCCCTAGCGCCCACCTTGCGAAACACCGGGGAGCTGTTTTTT. Translation: CASPPLAPTLRNTGELFF.